This note documents a single TCR beta chain sequence. Per the original methods: Estimation of nucleated cell counts relied on the amplification of reference gene primers. Profiling relied on immunoSEQ multiplex PCR, and the TCRdb table lists in-frame clones only, not all of them. For V, J and clone size, that table is used; D and trimming come from the DNA. The sample holds about 220,000 clones; more than 75% are singletons and the top ten take 2.5% to 3.5%. The sample belongs to a study of blood T cell repertoires in COVID-19. Overall study context: Samples taken during acute and convalescent COVID-19 were collected in the United States, Italy and Spain. Sources were T cells, B-cell-depleted T cells, or PBMCs; the material itself was cDNA or gDNA.

The germline V gene has CDR1 LNHDA and CDR2 SQIVND (reference sequence). The CDR3 consists of 17 residues. The V segment lost 3 bases and the J segment 2 bases; nucleotides outside the gene matches: 5. The source material was peripheral blood. V is TRBV19 and J is TRBJ2-2, with 11 bases aligning to TRBD2. The receptor's source is a man aged 50-59 years who had recovered from COVID-19. CDR3 sequence: CASSILAGGPNTGELFF. The CDR3 DNA sequence: TGTGCCAGTAGTATCTTAGCGGGAGGGCCTAACACCGGGGAGCTGTTTTTT.